This is a list of T cell receptor beta chains from one sample in a study of blood T cell repertoires in COVID-19. Libraries were prepared by immunoSEQ multiplex PCR; TCRdb keeps only in-frame clonotypes and omits some of them. The sample carries around 120,000 clones, around 91% recorded once. The specimen was peripheral blood. The receptors stem from a woman in her sixties or seventies with COVID-19, enrolled during active disease. Each CDR3 is given with its conserved first and last residue. Fields, in order: clone size, V gene, D gene, CDR3 length, J gene, CDR3 DNA, CDR3 protein. The D gene is left open where the match is weak. The size field is filled for only some rows; it gives once, few, many or a size class.

size: NA
V: TRBV30
D: NA
length: 13
J: TRBJ2-1
DNA: TGTGCCGGCCACAGGGACCCGTACAATGAGCAGTTCTTC
CDR3: CAGHRDPYNEQFF

size: NA
V: TRBV6-5
D: TRBD1
length: 13
J: TRBJ1-2
DNA: TGTGCCAGCAGGTTACAGGGGGCTATTGGCTACACCTTC
CDR3: CASRLQGAIGYTF

size: NA
V: TRBV4-3
D: TRBD1
length: 13
J: TRBJ1-2
DNA: TGCGCCAGCAGCCATGGGACAGGGGGTGGCTACACCTTC
CDR3: CASSHGTGGGYTF

size: NA
V: TRBV5-4
D: NA
length: 14
J: TRBJ2-2
DNA: TGTGCCAGCAGCAACGACATAGTCTCCGGGGAGCTGTTTTTT
CDR3: CASSNDIVSGELFF

size: NA
V: TRBV30
D: TRBD1
length: 13
J: TRBJ2-1
DNA: TGTGCCTGGAGTCCGGGACAGATAAATGAGCAGTTCTTC
CDR3: CAWSPGQINEQFF

size: once
V: TRBV19
D: TRBD1
length: 14
J: TRBJ2-3
DNA: TGTGCCAGTACTCGGACAGGGGAAGGAGATACGCAGTATTTT
CDR3: CASTRTGEGDTQYF

size: NA
V: TRBV18
D: NA
length: 15
J: TRBJ2-3
DNA: TGTGCCAGCTCACCGCGAGGGTCAACCACAGATACGCAGTATTTT
CDR3: CASSPRGSTTDTQYF

size: NA
V: TRBV5-4
D: NA
length: 14
J: TRBJ1-2
DNA: TGTGCCAGCAGCTTGGCCGGGGGGGGCTATGGCTACACCTTC
CDR3: CASSLAGGGYGYTF

size: once
V: TRBV7-2
D: TRBD2
length: 17
J: TRBJ2-3
DNA: TGTGCCAGCAGCTTAGCGTGGGGACTAGCGGGCTCGTATACGCAGTATTTT
CDR3: CASSLAWGLAGSYTQYF

size: NA
V: TRBV6-2/TRBV6-3
D: TRBD2
length: 14
J: TRBJ2-5
DNA: TGTGCCAGCAGTTTAGCGGGGGGGCCTGAGACCCAGTACTTC
CDR3: CASSLAGGPETQYF

size: NA
V: TRBV19
D: NA
length: 17
J: TRBJ1-5
DNA: TGTGCCAGTAGTCGGGCAGCTAGGGGATATCGCAATCAGCCCCAGCATTTT
CDR3: CASSRAARGYRNQPQHF

size: NA
V: TRBV9
D: NA
length: 11
J: TRBJ2-1
DNA: TGTGCCAGCGGAGTTTACAATGAGCAGTTCTTC
CDR3: CASGVYNEQFF

size: NA
V: TRBV29-1
D: NA
length: 13
J: TRBJ2-5
DNA: TGCAGCGTTGCGAGTAGACAGGCAGAGACCCAGTACTTC
CDR3: CSVASRQAETQYF

size: once
V: TRBV6-2/TRBV6-3
D: TRBD1
length: 16
J: TRBJ1-6
DNA: TGTGCCAGCAGTCCCTGGACAGGGGGCTATAATTCACCCCTCCACTTT
CDR3: CASSPWTGGYNSPLHF

size: NA
V: TRBV19
D: TRBD1
length: 15
J: TRBJ1-5
DNA: TGTGCCAGTAGTAGTGACAGGGGGCTTAATCAGCCCCAGCATTTT
CDR3: CASSSDRGLNQPQHF

size: NA
V: TRBV7-2
D: TRBD2
length: 14
J: TRBJ2-3
DNA: TGTGCCAGCAGCTTGGGGAGGGGCACAGATACGCAGTATTTT
CDR3: CASSLGRGTDTQYF

size: NA
V: TRBV19
D: NA
length: 16
J: TRBJ1-4
DNA: TGTGCCAGTAGTATACGTCCCCAGTCAACTAATGAAAAACTGTTTTTT
CDR3: CASSIRPQSTNEKLFF

size: NA
V: TRBV6-6
D: NA
length: 11
J: TRBJ1-1
DNA: TGTGCCAGCACGGTGAACACTGAAGCTTTCTTT
CDR3: CASTVNTEAFF

size: NA
V: TRBV24-1
D: TRBD2
length: 16
J: TRBJ2-1
DNA: TGTGCCACCAGTGATTTCCAAGCGGGGGGATTCAATGAGCAGTTCTTC
CDR3: CATSDFQAGGFNEQFF

size: NA
V: TRBV29-1
D: NA
length: 12
J: TRBJ1-1
DNA: TGCAGCGCCAAGGACTGGAACACTGAAGCTTTCTTT
CDR3: CSAKDWNTEAFF

size: NA
V: TRBV6-5
D: NA
length: 11
J: TRBJ2-2
DNA: TGTGCCAGCAGCCGCACCGGGGAGCTGTTTTTT
CDR3: CASSRTGELFF

size: NA
V: TRBV27
D: NA
length: 18
J: TRBJ1-6
DNA: TGTGCCAGCAGTTTATCGCGGATAGGCAGGGCTAGCGGGTCACCCCTCCACTTT
CDR3: CASSLSRIGRASGSPLHF

size: NA
V: TRBV7-8
D: NA
length: 13
J: TRBJ1-1
DNA: TGTGCCAGCAGCCGTAAGCCGAACACTGAAGCTTTCTTT
CDR3: CASSRKPNTEAFF

size: NA
V: TRBV7-2
D: NA
length: 14
J: TRBJ2-5
DNA: TGTGCCAGCAGCTTAGATGGCCAAGTGGAGACCCAGTACTTC
CDR3: CASSLDGQVETQYF

size: NA
V: TRBV19
D: TRBD1
length: 15
J: TRBJ1-1
DNA: TGTGCCAGTAGTATTCGACGACAGGGGGTCACTGAAGCTTTCTTT
CDR3: CASSIRRQGVTEAFF

size: few
V: TRBV18
D: TRBD1
length: 13
J: TRBJ1-2
DNA: TGTGCCAGCTCACCTACGACAGGGCAGATCCACACCTTC
CDR3: CASSPTTGQIHTF

size: few
V: TRBV19
D: NA
length: 12
J: TRBJ1-5
DNA: TGTGCCAGTAGTAACAGCCGACAGCCCCAGCATTTT
CDR3: CASSNSRQPQHF

size: NA
V: TRBV7-2
D: NA
length: 13
J: TRBJ1-5
DNA: TGTGCCAGCAGCTTGTATTACAATCAGCCCCAGCATTTT
CDR3: CASSLYYNQPQHF

size: NA
V: TRBV5-1
D: NA
length: 15
J: TRBJ1-1
DNA: TGCGCCAGCAGCTTGGTAGGGGACATGAACACTGAAGCTTTCTTT
CDR3: CASSLVGDMNTEAFF

size: NA
V: TRBV9
D: NA
length: 17
J: TRBJ1-3
DNA: TGTGCCAGCAGCGTAGCTACTCCGGGGGTCGGTGGAAACACCATATATTTT
CDR3: CASSVATPGVGGNTIYF

size: NA
V: TRBV27
D: NA
length: 14
J: TRBJ2-7
DNA: TGTGCCAGCAGTGACTCTATGTACTCCTACGAGCAGTACTTC
CDR3: CASSDSMYSYEQYF

size: NA
V: TRBV5-1
D: NA
length: 14
J: TRBJ2-7
DNA: TGCGCCAGCAGCTTGGAAGGGGTTCCCTACGAGCAGTACTTC
CDR3: CASSLEGVPYEQYF

size: NA
V: TRBV19
D: TRBD1
length: 14
J: TRBJ2-1
DNA: TGTGCCAGTAGTCTAGCAGGGGGCAGGGATGAGCAGTTCTTC
CDR3: CASSLAGGRDEQFF

size: NA
V: TRBV5-4
D: NA
length: 13
J: TRBJ1-2
DNA: TGTGCCAGCAGCTTTGTCACTAACTATGGCTACACCTTC
CDR3: CASSFVTNYGYTF

size: NA
V: TRBV11-2
D: TRBD2
length: 12
J: TRBJ2-3
DNA: TGTGCCAGCAGCTCAACTAGCGGGGAAGGGTATTTT
CDR3: CASSSTSGEGYF

size: NA
V: TRBV6-5
D: TRBD1
length: 15
J: TRBJ1-5
DNA: TGTGCCAGCATCGACAGGGGGATTAGCAATCAGCCCCAGCATTTT
CDR3: CASIDRGISNQPQHF

size: NA
V: TRBV12-3/TRBV12-4
D: NA
length: 13
J: TRBJ2-1
DNA: TGTGCCAGCAGATCTAGAAACGGGTATGAGCAGTTCTTC
CDR3: CASRSRNGYEQFF

size: few
V: TRBV12-5
D: NA
length: 14
J: TRBJ1-5
DNA: TGTGCTACGAGCGGGTGGGGGGGCAATCAGCCCCAGCATTTT
CDR3: CATSGWGGNQPQHF

size: NA
V: TRBV7-2
D: TRBD2
length: 16
J: TRBJ2-2
DNA: TGTGCCAGCAGCCGGCGGGGGAGAGCAAACACCGGGGAGCTGTTTTTT
CDR3: CASSRRGRANTGELFF

size: NA
V: TRBV18
D: TRBD2
length: 18
J: TRBJ2-2
DNA: TGTGCCAGCTCACCACCGCGGGGAGGACTAGCGTCCACCGGGGAGCTGTTTTTT
CDR3: CASSPPRGGLASTGELFF

size: NA
V: TRBV5-4
D: TRBD1
length: 14
J: TRBJ1-2
DNA: TGTGCCAGCAGCTTGCGGGGGACAGTCTATGGCTACACCTTC
CDR3: CASSLRGTVYGYTF

size: NA
V: TRBV6-2/TRBV6-3
D: TRBD1
length: 14
J: TRBJ1-2
DNA: TGTGCCAGCAGCCGGTGGGACAGTAGCTATGGCTACACCTTC
CDR3: CASSRWDSSYGYTF

size: once
V: TRBV19
D: NA
length: 14
J: TRBJ1-6
DNA: TGTGCCAGTAGCACTCCGGGACACAATTCACCCCTCCACTTT
CDR3: CASSTPGHNSPLHF

size: NA
V: TRBV6-6
D: NA
length: 14
J: TRBJ1-6
DNA: TGTGCCAGCAGTTTTCCAGAAGATAATTCACCCCTCCACTTT
CDR3: CASSFPEDNSPLHF

size: NA
V: TRBV7-2
D: NA
length: 13
J: TRBJ1-1
DNA: TGTGCCAGCAGCTTTGCGGAGGGTTTTGAAGCTTTCTTT
CDR3: CASSFAEGFEAFF

size: NA
V: TRBV15
D: TRBD1
length: 15
J: TRBJ2-7
DNA: TGTGCCACCAGCGTAGACAGGGGAGCTTCCTACGAGCAGTACTTC
CDR3: CATSVDRGASYEQYF

size: NA
V: TRBV12-3/TRBV12-4
D: NA
length: 13
J: TRBJ1-3
DNA: TGTGCCAGCAGTTGGACAGAAGGAAACACCATATATTTT
CDR3: CASSWTEGNTIYF

size: NA
V: TRBV6-1
D: TRBD1
length: 15
J: TRBJ2-7
DNA: TGTGCCAGCAGTGATTTCGACAGGGCGAAGTACGAGCAGTACTTC
CDR3: CASSDFDRAKYEQYF

size: NA
V: TRBV12-3/TRBV12-4
D: NA
length: 11
J: TRBJ2-5
DNA: TGTGCCAGCACCGAGCAAGAGATCCAGTACTTC
CDR3: CASTEQEIQYF

size: NA
V: TRBV5-1
D: TRBD1
length: 15
J: TRBJ1-4
DNA: TGCGCCAGCAGCTTAGGACAGGGGGAAGTGGAAAAACTGTTTTTT
CDR3: CASSLGQGEVEKLFF

size: NA
V: TRBV11-3
D: NA
length: 12
J: TRBJ1-1
DNA: TGTGCCAGCAGCTTACAAGGGGGTGAAGCTTTCTTT
CDR3: CASSLQGGEAFF

size: NA
V: TRBV7-2
D: TRBD1
length: 16
J: TRBJ1-2
DNA: TGTGCCAGCAGCTTGCAGGGGGATGGGGTAGTCTATGGCTACACCTTC
CDR3: CASSLQGDGVVYGYTF

size: NA
V: TRBV11-2
D: NA
length: 14
J: TRBJ1-1
DNA: TGTGCCAGCAGCTTACTGGAGTGGAACACTGAAGCTTTCTTT
CDR3: CASSLLEWNTEAFF

size: NA
V: TRBV10-1
D: NA
length: 15
J: TRBJ1-2
DNA: TGCGCCAGCAGCGACAGTTACTCTTTCTTCTATGGCTACACCTTC
CDR3: CASSDSYSFFYGYTF

size: NA
V: TRBV10-3
D: TRBD1
length: 13
J: TRBJ1-6
DNA: TGTGCCACCCGGACAGGGAAAGATTCACCCCTCCACTTT
CDR3: CATRTGKDSPLHF

size: NA
V: TRBV4-2
D: NA
length: 16
J: TRBJ1-2
DNA: TGTGCCAGCAGCCAATTTCAGGGAATTTTGTACTATGGCTACACCTTC
CDR3: CASSQFQGILYYGYTF

size: once
V: TRBV11-2
D: NA
length: 17
J: TRBJ2-2
DNA: TGTGCCAGCAGCTTAGACGGGTTCAACGTGTACACCGGGGAGCTGTTTTTT
CDR3: CASSLDGFNVYTGELFF